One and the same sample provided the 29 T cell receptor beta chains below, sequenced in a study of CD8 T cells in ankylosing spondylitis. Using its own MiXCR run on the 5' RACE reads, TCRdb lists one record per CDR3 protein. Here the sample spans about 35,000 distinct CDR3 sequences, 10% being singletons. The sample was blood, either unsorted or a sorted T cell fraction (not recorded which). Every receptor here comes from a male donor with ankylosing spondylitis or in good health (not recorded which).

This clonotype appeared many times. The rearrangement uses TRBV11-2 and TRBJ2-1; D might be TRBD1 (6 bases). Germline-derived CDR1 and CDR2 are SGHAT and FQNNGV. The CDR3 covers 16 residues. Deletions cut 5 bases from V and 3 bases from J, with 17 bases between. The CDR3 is CASSPLTGLNYNEQFF. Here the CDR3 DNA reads TGTGCCAGCAGCCCCCTAACAGGGCTCAACTACAATGAGCAGTTCTTC.

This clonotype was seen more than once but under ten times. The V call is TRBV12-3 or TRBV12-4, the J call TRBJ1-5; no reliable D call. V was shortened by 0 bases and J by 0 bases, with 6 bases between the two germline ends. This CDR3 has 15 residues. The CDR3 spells CASSLALGSNQPQHF. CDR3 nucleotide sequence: TGTGCCAGCAGTTTAGCGCTGGGTAGCAATCAGCCCCAGCATTTT.

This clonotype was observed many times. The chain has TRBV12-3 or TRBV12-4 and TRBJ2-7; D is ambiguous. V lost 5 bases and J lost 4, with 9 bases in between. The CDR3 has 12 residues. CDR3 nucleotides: TGTGCCAGCAGTCCCCAGACGTACGAGCAGTACTTC. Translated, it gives CASSPQTYEQYF.

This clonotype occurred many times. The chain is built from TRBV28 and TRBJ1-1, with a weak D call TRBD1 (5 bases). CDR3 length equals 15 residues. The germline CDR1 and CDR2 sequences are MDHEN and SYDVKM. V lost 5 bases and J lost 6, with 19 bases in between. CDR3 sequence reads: CASSPEGLRFAEAFF. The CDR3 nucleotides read TGTGCCAGCAGTCCAGAGGGGCTGCGATTCGCTGAAGCTTTCTTT. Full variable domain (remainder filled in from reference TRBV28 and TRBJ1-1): DVKVTQSSRYLVKRTGEKVFLECVQDMDHENMFWYRQDPGLGLRLIYFSYDVKMKEKGDIPEGYSVSREKKERFSLILESASTNQTSMYLCASSPEGLRFAEAFFGQGTRLTVV.

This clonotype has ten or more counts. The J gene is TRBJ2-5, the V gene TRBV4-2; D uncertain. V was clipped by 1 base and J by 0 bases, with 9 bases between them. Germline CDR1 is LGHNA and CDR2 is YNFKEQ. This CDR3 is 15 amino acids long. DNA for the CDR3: TGTGCCAGCAGCCAAGTACTGGCGGACCAAGAGACCCAGTACTTC. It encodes CASSQVLADQETQYF.

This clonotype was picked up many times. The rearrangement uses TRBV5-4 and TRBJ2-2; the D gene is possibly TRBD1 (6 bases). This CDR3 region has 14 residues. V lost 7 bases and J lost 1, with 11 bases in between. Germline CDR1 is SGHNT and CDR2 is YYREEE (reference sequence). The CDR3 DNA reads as TGTGCCAGCTCCGGGACATTGAACACCGGGGAGCTGTTTTTT. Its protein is CASSGTLNTGELFF.

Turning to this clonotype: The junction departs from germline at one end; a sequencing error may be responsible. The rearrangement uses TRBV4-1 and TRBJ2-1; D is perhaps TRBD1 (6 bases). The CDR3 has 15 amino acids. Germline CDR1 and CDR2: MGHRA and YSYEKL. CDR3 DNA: TGCGCCAGCAGCCAAGTTAGGGACACCAACAATGATCAGTTCTTC. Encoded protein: CASSQVRDTNNDQFF.

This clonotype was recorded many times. CDR3 sequence reads: CASSLTSGSINEQFF. The CDR3 DNA reads TGTGCCAGCAGCCTGACTAGCGGGAGTATCAATGAGCAGTTCTTC. The genes are TRBV5-6 and TRBJ2-1; 12 positions match TRBD2. The CDR3 runs 15 residues. V shed 4 bases, J shed 6 bases, and the junction held 5 bases outside the gene matches. Germline CDR1 is SGHDT and CDR2 is YYEEEE.

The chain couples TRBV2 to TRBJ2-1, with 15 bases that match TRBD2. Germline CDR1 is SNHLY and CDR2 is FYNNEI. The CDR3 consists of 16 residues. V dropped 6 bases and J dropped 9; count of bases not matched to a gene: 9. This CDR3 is CASRGTSGRFGVEQFF. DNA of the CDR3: TGTGCCAGCAGGGGGACTAGCGGGAGGTTTGGCGTTGAGCAGTTCTTC. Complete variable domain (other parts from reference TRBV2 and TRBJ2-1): EPEVTQTPSHQVTQMGQEVILRCVPISNHLYFYWYRQILGQKVEFLVSFYNNEISEKSEIFDDQFSVERPDGSNFTLKIRSTKLEDSAMYFCASRGTSGRFGVEQFFGPGTRLTVL.

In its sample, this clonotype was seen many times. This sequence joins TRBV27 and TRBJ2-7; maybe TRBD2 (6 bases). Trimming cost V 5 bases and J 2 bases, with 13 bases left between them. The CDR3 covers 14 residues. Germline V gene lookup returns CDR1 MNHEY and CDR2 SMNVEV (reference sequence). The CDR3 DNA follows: TGTGCCAGCAGTGCAGGGCGGACTACCTACGAGCAGTACTTC. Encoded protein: CASSAGRTTYEQYF.

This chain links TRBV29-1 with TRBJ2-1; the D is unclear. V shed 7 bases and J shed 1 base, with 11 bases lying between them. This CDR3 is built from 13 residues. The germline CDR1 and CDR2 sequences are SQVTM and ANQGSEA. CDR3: CSARAASYNEQFF. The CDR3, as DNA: TGCAGCGCCCGGGCAGCGTCCTACAATGAGCAGTTCTTC.

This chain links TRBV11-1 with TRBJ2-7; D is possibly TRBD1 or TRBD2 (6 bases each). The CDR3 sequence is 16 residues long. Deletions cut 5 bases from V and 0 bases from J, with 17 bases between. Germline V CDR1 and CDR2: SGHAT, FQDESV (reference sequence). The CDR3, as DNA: TGTGCCAGCAGCCCGGAGGTGGGGGGCCTCTCCTACGAGCAGTACTTC. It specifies CASSPEVGGLSYEQYF.

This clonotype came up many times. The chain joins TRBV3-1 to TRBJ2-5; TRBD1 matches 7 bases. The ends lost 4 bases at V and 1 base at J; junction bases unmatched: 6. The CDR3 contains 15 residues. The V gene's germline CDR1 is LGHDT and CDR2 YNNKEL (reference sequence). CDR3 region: CASSPTGWIQETQYF. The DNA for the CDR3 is TGTGCCAGCAGCCCGACAGGGTGGATCCAAGAGACCCAGTACTTC.

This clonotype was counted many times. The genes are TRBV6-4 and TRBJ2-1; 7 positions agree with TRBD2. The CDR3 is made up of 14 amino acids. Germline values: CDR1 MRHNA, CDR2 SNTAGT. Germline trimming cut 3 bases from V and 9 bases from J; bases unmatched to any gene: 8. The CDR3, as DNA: TGTGCCAGCAGTGAAAGGGGAGGGTGGGCTGAGCAGTTCTTC. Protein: CASSERGGWAEQFF.

The CDR3 sequence: CASRLGQGKQETQYF. The CDR3 DNA is TGTGCCAGCAGACTCGGACAGGGGAAGCAAGAGACCCAGTACTTC. The genes are TRBV6-8 and TRBJ2-5; 9 bases line up with TRBD1. Germline CDR1 and CDR2: MNHGY and SAAAGT. The CDR3 spans 15 residues. J was trimmed by 2 bases and V by 6 bases; bases with no gene match: 7.

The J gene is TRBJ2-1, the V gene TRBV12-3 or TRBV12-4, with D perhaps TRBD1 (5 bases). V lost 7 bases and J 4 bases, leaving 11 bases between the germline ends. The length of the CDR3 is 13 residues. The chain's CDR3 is CASTEDNYNEQFF. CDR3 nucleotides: TGTGCCAGCACCGAGGACAATTACAATGAGCAGTTCTTC.

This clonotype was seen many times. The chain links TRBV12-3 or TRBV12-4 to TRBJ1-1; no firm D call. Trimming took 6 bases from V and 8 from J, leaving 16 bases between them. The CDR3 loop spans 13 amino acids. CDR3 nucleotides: TGTGCCAGCAGCTCTATTGGACGTACAGAAGCTTTCTTT. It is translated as CASSSIGRTEAFF.

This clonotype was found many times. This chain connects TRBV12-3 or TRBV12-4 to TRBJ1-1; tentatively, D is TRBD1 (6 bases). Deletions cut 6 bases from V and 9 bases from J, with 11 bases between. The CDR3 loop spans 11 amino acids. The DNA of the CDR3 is TGTGCCAGCAGGGACGGGACAAAAGCTTTCTTT. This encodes CASRDGTKAFF.

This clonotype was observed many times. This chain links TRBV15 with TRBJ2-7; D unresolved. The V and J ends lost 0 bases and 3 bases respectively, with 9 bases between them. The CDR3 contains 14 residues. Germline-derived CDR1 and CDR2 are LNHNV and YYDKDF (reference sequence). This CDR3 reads CATSRDLMGYEQYF. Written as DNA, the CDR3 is TGTGCCACCAGCAGAGATCTGATGGGCTACGAGCAGTACTTC.

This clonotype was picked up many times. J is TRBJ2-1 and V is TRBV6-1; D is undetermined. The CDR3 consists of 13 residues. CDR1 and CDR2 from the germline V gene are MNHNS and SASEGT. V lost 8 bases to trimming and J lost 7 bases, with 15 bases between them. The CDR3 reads CASRIRSENEQFF. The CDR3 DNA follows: TGTGCCAGCCGGATCAGGTCAGAGAATGAGCAGTTCTTC.

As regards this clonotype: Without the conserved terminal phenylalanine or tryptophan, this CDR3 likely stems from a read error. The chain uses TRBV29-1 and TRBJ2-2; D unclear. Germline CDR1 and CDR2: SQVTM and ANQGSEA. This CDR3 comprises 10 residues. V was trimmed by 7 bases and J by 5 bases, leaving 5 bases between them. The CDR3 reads CSASTGELFL. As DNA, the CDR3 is TGCAGCGCCTCGACCGGGGAGCTGTTTCTT.

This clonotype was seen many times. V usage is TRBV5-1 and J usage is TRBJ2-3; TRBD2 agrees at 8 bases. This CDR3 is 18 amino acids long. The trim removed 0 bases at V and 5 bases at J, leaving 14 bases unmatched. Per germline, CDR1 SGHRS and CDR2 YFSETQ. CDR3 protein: CASSLEVDAGGKLDTQYF. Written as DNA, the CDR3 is TGCGCCAGCAGCTTGGAGGTCGATGCGGGAGGCAAGTTAGATACGCAGTATTTT.

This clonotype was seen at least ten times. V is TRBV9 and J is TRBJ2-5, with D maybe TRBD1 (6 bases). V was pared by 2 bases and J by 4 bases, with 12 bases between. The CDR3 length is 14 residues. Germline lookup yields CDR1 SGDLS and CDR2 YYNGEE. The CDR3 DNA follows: TGTGCCAGCAGCGTCACAGGGTTGGGAGAGACCCAGTACTTC. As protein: CASSVTGLGETQYF. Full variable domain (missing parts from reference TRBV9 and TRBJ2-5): DSGVTQTPKHLITATGQRVTLRCSPRSGDLSVYWYQQSLDQGLQFLIQYYNGEERAKGNILERFSAQQFPDLHSELNLSSLELGDSALYFCASSVTGLGETQYFGPGTRLLVL.

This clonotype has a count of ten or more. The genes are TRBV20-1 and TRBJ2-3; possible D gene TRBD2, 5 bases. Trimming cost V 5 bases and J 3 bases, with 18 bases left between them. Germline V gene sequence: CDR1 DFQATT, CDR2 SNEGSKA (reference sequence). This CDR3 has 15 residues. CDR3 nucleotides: TGCAGTGCTGGGTCGGGGTCACCAAGAACAGATACGCAGTATTTT. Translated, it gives CSAGSGSPRTDTQYF.

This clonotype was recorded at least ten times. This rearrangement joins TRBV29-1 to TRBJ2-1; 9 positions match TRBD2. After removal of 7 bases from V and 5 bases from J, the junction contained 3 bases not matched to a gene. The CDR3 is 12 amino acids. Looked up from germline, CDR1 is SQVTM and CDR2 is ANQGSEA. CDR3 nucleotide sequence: TGCAGCGGGGGACTAGCAGACAATGAGCAGTTCTTC. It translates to CSGGLADNEQFF.

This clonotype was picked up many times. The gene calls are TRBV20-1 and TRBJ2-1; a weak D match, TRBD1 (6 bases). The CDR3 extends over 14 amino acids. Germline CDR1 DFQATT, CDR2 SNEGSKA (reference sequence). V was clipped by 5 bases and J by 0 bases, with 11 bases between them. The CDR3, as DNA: TGCAGTGCTCGGACAGAGAGCTCCTACAATGAGCAGTTCTTC. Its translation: CSARTESSYNEQFF.

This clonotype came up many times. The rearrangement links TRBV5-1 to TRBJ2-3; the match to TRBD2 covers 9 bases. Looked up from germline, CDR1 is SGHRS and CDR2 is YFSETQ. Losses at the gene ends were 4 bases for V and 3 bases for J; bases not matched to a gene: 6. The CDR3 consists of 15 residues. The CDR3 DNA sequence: TGCGCCAGCAGCGCGACTAGCGGCAAAACAGATACGCAGTATTTT. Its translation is CASSATSGKTDTQYF. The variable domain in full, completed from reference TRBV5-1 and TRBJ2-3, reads KAGVTQTPRYLIKTRGQQVTLSCSPISGHRSVSWYQQTPGQGLQFLFEYFSETQRNKGNFPGRFSGRQFSNSRSEMNVSTLELGDSALYLCASSATSGKTDTQYFGPGTRLTVL.

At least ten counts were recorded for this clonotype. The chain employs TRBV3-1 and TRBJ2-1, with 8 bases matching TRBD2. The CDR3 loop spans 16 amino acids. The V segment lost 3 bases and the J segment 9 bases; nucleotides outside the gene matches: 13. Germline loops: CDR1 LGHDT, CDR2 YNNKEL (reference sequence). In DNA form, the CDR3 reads TGTGCCAGCAGCCAGACTTGGGGTAGCGGGATGGGTGAGCAGTTCTTC. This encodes CASSQTWGSGMGEQFF.

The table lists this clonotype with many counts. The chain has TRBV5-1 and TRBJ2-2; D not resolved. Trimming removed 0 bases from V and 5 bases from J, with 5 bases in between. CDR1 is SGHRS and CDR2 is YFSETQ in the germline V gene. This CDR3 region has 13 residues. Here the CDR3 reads CASSLAPTGELFF. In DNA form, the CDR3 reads TGCGCCAGCAGCTTGGCACCTACCGGGGAGCTGTTTTTT.